The 8 T cell receptor beta chains in this list originate from one sample, sequenced in a study of early stage breast cancer tumors. Sequencing used immunoSEQ multiplex PCR; TCRdb keeps in-frame clones, though not all of them. This sample has around 30,000 clones, with 60% to 80% found just once. The sample comprised breast tumor tissue. The receptors come from a person aged 30 to 40 with breast cancer.

Concerning this clone itself: At one boundary the junction diverges from the germline segment, which might be a read error. This chain joins TRBV11-2 and TRBJ2-2, with TRBD2 as a possible D gene (6 bases). Germline V gene lookup returns CDR1 SGHAT and CDR2 FQNNGV. This CDR3 comprises 17 residues. CDR3 protein: CASRLGGGGISSGELFF. DNA of the CDR3: TGTGCCAGCAGGTTAGGAGGTGGCGGGATCTCGTCCGGGGAGCTGTTTTTT.

The rearrangement uses TRBV7-9 and TRBJ2-2; D unresolved. V was cut by 7 bases and J by 2 bases, with 5 bases left in between. Germline lookup yields CDR1 SEHNR and CDR2 FQNEAQ (reference sequence). There are 12 residues in the CDR3. The CDR3 spells CASTYNTGELFF. DNA of the CDR3: TGTGCCAGCACCTATAACACCGGGGAGCTGTTTTTT.

The chain is built from TRBV15 and TRBJ2-7; D remains ambiguous. Germline V gene sequence: CDR1 LNHNV, CDR2 YYDKDF (reference sequence). This CDR3 contains 12 residues. V was cut by 0 bases and J by 7 bases, with 7 bases left in between. The CDR3: CATSRDMGEQYF. DNA for the CDR3: TGTGCCACCAGCAGAGATATGGGAGAGCAGTACTTC.

The chain has TRBV9 and TRBJ2-3; 12 positions match TRBD2. The V gene end was trimmed by 2 bases and the J gene end by 8 bases; junction bases not matched to a gene: 12. The germline CDR1 and CDR2 sequences are SGDLS and YYNGEE. The CDR3 runs to 17 residues. This CDR3 is CASSVPLAGGGPGTQYF. The CDR3 DNA is TGTGCCAGCAGCGTCCCCCTAGCGGGAGGGGGGCCGGGTACGCAGTATTTT.

This clone was recorded a few times. The CDR3 DNA reads TGTGCCTGGATGAAGCGTGGGGATTTGAACTATGGCTACACCTTC. It encodes CAWMKRGDLNYGYTF. The rearrangement joins TRBV30 to TRBJ1-2; D gene ambiguous. CDR3 length: 15 residues. V dropped 4 bases and J dropped 2 bases, with 17 bases sitting between them. Germline CDR1 and CDR2: GTSNPN and SVGIG (reference sequence).

The J gene is TRBJ2-2, the V gene TRBV4-1, with D maybe TRBD2 (6 bases). Trimming stripped 4 bases from V and 7 bases from J, with 13 bases between. This CDR3 is built from 14 residues. From germline, CDR1 is MGHRA and CDR2 YSYEKL. CDR3 sequence (DNA): TGCGCCAGCAGCCTATCGTCCGGGGGCGGGGAGCTGTTTTTT. Translating it yields CASSLSSGGGELFF.

V is TRBV30 and J is TRBJ2-7; no reliable D call. Germline CDR1 GTSNPN, CDR2 SVGIG (reference sequence). This CDR3 contains 14 residues. The germline V and J ends were trimmed by 5 bases and 2 bases, with 16 bases remaining between them. The DNA of the CDR3 is TGTGCCTGGGCGACCCAACAGTTTACCTACGAGCAGTACTTC. Amino acids: CAWATQQFTYEQYF.

The chain recombines TRBV7-8 with TRBJ2-7; no reliable D call. Germline lookup yields CDR1 SGHVS and CDR2 FQNEAQ. There are 12 residues in the CDR3. V was trimmed by 4 bases and J by 5 bases, leaving 9 bases between them. The CDR3 loop reads CASSSSVDEQYF. DNA for the CDR3: TGTGCCAGCAGCTCGTCCGTCGACGAGCAGTACTTC.